These 20 T cell receptor beta chains share one sample of origin, sequenced in a study of identical twins. TCRdb analysed the 5' RACE reads with MiXCR anew, one entry per CDR3 protein. This table holds approximately 500,000 distinct CDR3 sequences, about 15% found once. The sample was also reused in another study, on yellow fever vaccine responses in identical twins.

The sample comprised CD4+ T cells sorted from blood. The receptors shown here come from a woman aged 18 to 35 in good health.

This clonotype was seen only a few times. The CDR3 loop is CASSLSVTVGREQYF. Here the CDR3 DNA reads TGCGCCAGCAGCTTGAGTGTGACAGTCGGGAGGGAGCAGTACTTC. The genes are TRBV5-1 and TRBJ2-7; 7 nucleotides match TRBD2. The ends lost 1 base at V and 7 bases at J; junction bases unmatched: 11. Germline values: CDR1 SGHRS, CDR2 YFSETQ. The CDR3 spans 15 residues. Variable domain in full (rest from reference TRBV5-1 and TRBJ2-7): KAGVTQTPRYLIKTRGQQVTLSCSPISGHRSVSWYQQTPGQGLQFLFEYFSETQRNKGNFPGRFSGRQFSNSRSEMNVSTLELGDSALYLCASSLSVTVGREQYFGPGTRLTVT.

This chain connects TRBV10-2 to TRBJ1-2, with a weak D call TRBD1 (5 bases). Trimming cost V 7 bases and J 4 bases, with 19 bases left between them. This CDR3 spans 15 amino acids. From germline, CDR1 is WSHSY and CDR2 SAAADI. CDR3 coding DNA: TGCGCCAGCACCGACGGGGGGGGTCTTCGCTATGGCTACACCTTC. Translating gives CASTDGGGLRYGYTF.

This clonotype was seen only a few times. The chain links TRBV28 to TRBJ2-3; TRBD1 aligns across 9 bases. The J segment lost 4 bases and the V segment lost 6 bases, leaving 8 bases of the junction unmatched. The CDR3 covers 15 residues. Germline V lookup: CDR1 MDHEN, CDR2 SYDVKM. This chain's CDR3 is CASRSTGGVPDTQYF. The DNA of the CDR3 is TGTGCCAGCAGGTCCACAGGGGGCGTTCCAGATACGCAGTATTTT.

In its sample, this clonotype was seen many times. The CDR3 loop reads CASSLLGAGANVLTF. The DNA of the CDR3 is TGTGCCAGCAGTTTACTGGGGGCTGGGGCCAACGTCCTGACTTTC. The chain links TRBV12-3 or TRBV12-4 to TRBJ2-6; D might be TRBD1 or TRBD2, each matching 5 bases. CDR3 length equals 15 residues. Between the trimmed V and J ends, which lost 2 bases and 2 bases, there was a span of 7 bases.

This clonotype was recorded a few times. This chain links TRBV20-1 with TRBJ1-2, with D possibly TRBD1 on 5 matching bases. Germline loops: CDR1 DFQATT, CDR2 SNEGSKA (reference sequence). Trimming removed 1 base from V and 4 bases from J, with 10 bases in between. The CDR3 length is 13 residues. CDR3 region: CSARVRELYGYTF. The CDR3 DNA sequence: TGCAGTGCTAGAGTCAGGGAGCTCTATGGCTACACCTTC.

V usage is TRBV20-1 and J usage is TRBJ2-7; 8 nucleotides match TRBD1. Germline CDR1 and CDR2: DFQATT and SNEGSKA (reference sequence). V lost 6 bases, J lost 3 bases, and 7 bases stayed unmatched. CDR3 size: 13 residues. This CDR3 is CSAEYRGNYEQYF. In DNA form, the CDR3 reads TGCAGTGCGGAATACAGGGGGAACTACGAGCAGTACTTC.

The chain joins TRBV5-1 to TRBJ2-2; D gene unclear. The germline V gene encodes CDR1 SGHRS and CDR2 YFSETQ. This CDR3 comprises 13 residues. Between the trimmed V and J ends, which lost 7 bases and 7 bases, there was a span of 14 bases. CDR3 amino acids: CASVSSHGGELFF. The CDR3 nucleotides are TGCGCCAGCGTATCCTCGCATGGCGGGGAGCTGTTTTTT.

The rearrangement links TRBV12-3 or TRBV12-4 to TRBJ2-7; 11 positions match TRBD2. CDR3 size: 13 residues. With 5 bases clipped from V and 9 bases from J, the junction kept 6 bases outside the gene matches. The CDR3 here is CASSPNLAGGQYF. CDR3 sequence (DNA): TGTGCCAGCAGTCCAAATCTAGCGGGAGGGCAGTACTTC.

This clonotype turned up a few times. The chain links TRBV9 to TRBJ2-3, with 7 nucleotides matching TRBD2. V dropped 6 bases and J dropped 4; count of bases not matched to a gene: 8. The length of the CDR3 is 14 residues. Germline loops: CDR1 SGDLS, CDR2 YYNGEE. The chain's CDR3 is CASNGGGAADTQYF. The DNA for the CDR3 is TGTGCCAGCAATGGCGGGGGTGCTGCAGATACGCAGTATTTT.

The genes are TRBV12-3 or TRBV12-4 and TRBJ1-1, with 7 positions matching TRBD1. The CDR3 spans 15 residues. J lost 5 bases, V lost 3 bases, and 9 bases had no gene match. The CDR3 DNA is TGTGCCAGCAGTTTGAGACAGGGAGAGGGGACTGAAGCTTTCTTT. It specifies CASSLRQGEGTEAFF.

In its sample, this clonotype was seen many times. This rearrangement joins TRBV20-1 to TRBJ1-6, with D possibly matching TRBD1 (5 bases). Germline CDR1 reads DFQATT; CDR2 reads SNEGSKA (reference sequence). The CDR3 sequence is 16 residues long. V lost 0 bases to trimming and J lost 4 bases, with 13 bases between them. The CDR3 DNA follows: TGCAGTGCTAGAGATATCTTTGGGGGGTATAATTCACCCCTCCACTTT. The encoded protein is CSARDIFGGYNSPLHF.

V is TRBV20-1 and J is TRBJ2-4, with D perhaps TRBD2 (5 bases). The length of the CDR3 is 16 residues. CDR1 and CDR2 (germline): DFQATT, SNEGSKA (reference sequence). With 3 bases removed from V and 0 bases from J, the gap between germline ends came to 15 bases. The CDR3 nucleotides are TGCAGTGCTAGGACCCCCGACGGACTAGCCAAAAACATTCAGTACTTC. Protein: CSARTPDGLAKNIQYF.

J is TRBJ2-1 and V is TRBV5-1; D is possibly TRBD2 (5 bases). CDR1 is SGHRS, CDR2 YFSETQ, per germline. CDR3 size: 15 residues. Trimming stripped 9 bases from V and 1 base from J, with 17 bases between. CDR3 amino acids: CANTSGRSSYNEQFF. As DNA, the CDR3 is TGCGCCAACACTAGTGGGAGATCTTCCTACAATGAGCAGTTCTTC.

J is TRBJ2-3 and V is TRBV20-1; TRBD1 matches 7 bases. This CDR3 contains 15 residues. Germline V gene data show CDR1 as DFQATT and CDR2 as SNEGSKA (reference sequence). The junction had 4 bases not matched to a gene; V was cut back by 1 base and J by 0 bases. The DNA for the CDR3 is TGCAGTGCTAGAGTCGGGACAGTCAGCACAGATACGCAGTATTTT. This translates into CSARVGTVSTDTQYF.

This clonotype came up a few times. The chain has TRBV11-2 and TRBJ2-1; 10 positions agree with TRBD1. J lost 0 bases, V lost 2 bases, and 10 bases had no gene match. The CDR3 sequence is 19 residues long. Looked up from germline, CDR1 is SGHAT and CDR2 is FQNNGV. The CDR3: CASSLRPGQGISSYNEQFF. The CDR3 nucleotides read TGTGCCAGCAGCTTAAGGCCGGGACAGGGGATAAGCTCCTACAATGAGCAGTTCTTC.

This clonotype was found a few times. The V and J genes are TRBV5-1 and TRBJ2-1; 15 bases line up with TRBD2. The CDR3 totals 20 residues. Germline values: CDR1 SGHRS, CDR2 YFSETQ. V lost 2 bases, J lost 0 bases, and 9 bases stayed unmatched. The CDR3 DNA follows: TGCGCCAGCAGCTTCCTTACCGGGACTAGCGGGGGGAGCTCCTACAATGAGCAGTTCTTC. Amino acids: CASSFLTGTSGGSSYNEQFF. Based on the CDR3 plus reference TRBV5-1 and TRBJ2-1, the full variable domain is KAGVTQTPRYLIKTRGQQVTLSCSPISGHRSVSWYQQTPGQGLQFLFEYFSETQRNKGNFPGRFSGRQFSNSRSEMNVSTLELGDSALYLCASSFLTGTSGGSSYNEQFFGPGTRLTVL.

This clonotype was seen only a few times. V gene TRBV27 combines with J gene TRBJ2-7; the D gene is possibly TRBD2 (6 bases). The CDR3 is 14 amino acids. Trimming removed 4 bases at V and 4 bases at J, with 14 bases between. The germline CDR1 and CDR2 sequences are MNHEY and SMNVEV (reference sequence). The CDR3, as DNA: TGTGCCAGCAGTTCCTGGCGGGGCCAATACGAGCAGTACTTC. Protein sequence: CASSSWRGQYEQYF.

In this sample, this clonotype turned up many times. The chain has TRBV7-8 and TRBJ2-1, with D maybe TRBD2 (5 bases). V lost 9 bases and J 6 bases, leaving 12 bases between the germline ends. CDR1 is SGHVS, CDR2 FQNEAQ, per germline. This CDR3 is built from 12 residues. The CDR3 sequence is CASSRRVNEQFF. The CDR3 region has the DNA TGTGCCAGTTCGCGGCGGGTCAATGAGCAGTTCTTC.

This clonotype was seen more than once but under ten times. The CDR3 bases are TGTGCCAGCAGCTCTCCGGGACAGGGGATTAATTCACCCCTCCACTTT. It yields the protein CASSSPGQGINSPLHF. The V gene is TRBV6-1, the J gene TRBJ1-6, with 10 bases that match TRBD1. The CDR3 extends over 16 amino acids. V trimming: 6 bases; J trimming: 6 bases; junction bases outside the gene matches: 8. CDR1 and CDR2 (germline): MNHNS, SASEGT.

There are a few counts of this clonotype. J is TRBJ1-1 and V is TRBV18; D gene uncertain. Germline CDR1 is KGHSH and CDR2 is LQKENI. The CDR3 has 13 residues. V was clipped by 1 base and J by 6 bases, with 9 bases between them. CDR3 sequence (DNA): TGTGCCAGCTCACCACAGGGAGGCTCTGAAGCTTTCTTT. It translates to CASSPQGGSEAFF.